A single T cell receptor beta chain is shown here with its context. Its target is unknown. The data originate from a study of T cell repertoires in cytomegalovirus infection. V dropped 0 bases and J dropped 6 bases, with 14 bases sitting between them. From germline, CDR1 is DFQATT and CDR2 SNEGSKA (reference sequence). CDR3 length: 14 residues. MiXCR, run by TCRdb on the reads, gives a single entry per CDR3 protein. The sample lists roughly 920,000 distinct CDR3 sequences, around 29% seen once, with about an eighth in the top ten. Study results and caveats: Dominating the ex vivo response were HLA-C-restricted CMV-specific TCR beta clonotypes.

The chain carries TRBV20-1 and TRBJ1-2; D ambiguous. This TCR derives from a human donor in good health (CMV status not recorded). Some clones in this sample may be carry-over from other donors' samples. The sequenced sample was cultured CD8+ T cells from PBMCs, obtained from culture after CMV antigen stimulation. This CDR3 is CSAREPRAPDGYTF. In DNA form, the CDR3 reads TGCAGTGCTAGAGAGCCGCGTGCGCCTGATGGCTACACCTTC.